Below, 28 T cell receptor beta chains from the same sample are listed, as sequenced in a study of Ad26.COV2.S vaccination and SARS-CoV-2 variants. Treatment denoted: about 20 received Ad26.COV2.S at low or high dose, single or two shots; about 5 received placebo; per-sample allocation not given. At day 63 after the first vaccine or placebo injection, samples were drawn. Profiled with immunoSEQ multiplex PCR; TCRdb holds only in-frame clones, not every one. This table has about 350,000 clones, more than 85% appearing once. Sequencing used peripheral blood, obtained in a trial of Ad26.COV2.S vaccine versus placebo. The source of these receptors is a person aged 18-60 years who received the Ad26.COV2.S COVID-19 vaccine or a placebo.

The V call is TRBV29-1, the J call TRBJ2-7; TRBD2 agrees at 9 bases. Germline V gives CDR1 SQVTM, CDR2 ANQGSEA. The CDR3 totals 17 residues. The V gene end was trimmed by 7 bases and the J gene end by 3 bases; junction bases not matched to a gene: 19. The CDR3 spells CSDCSGLAQGFGYEQYF. DNA of the CDR3: TGCAGCGATTGTTCGGGACTAGCTCAAGGATTCGGCTACGAGCAGTACTTC.

Here the CDR3 reads CASSQWAGYEQFF. The DNA for the CDR3 is TGTGCCAGCAGCCAATGGGCCGGTTATGAGCAGTTCTTC. This chain uses TRBV4-2 with TRBJ2-1, with unresolved D. Germline-derived CDR1 and CDR2 are LGHNA and YNFKEQ. Trimming left V 2 bases short and J 8 bases short, with 10 bases between. The CDR3 runs to 13 residues.

The V call is TRBV5-1, the J call TRBJ2-2; 7 bases map to TRBD1. Germline V gene lookup returns CDR1 SGHRS and CDR2 YFSETQ. The V and J ends lost 4 bases and 2 bases, in that order; junction bases with no gene match: 11. The CDR3 length is 17 residues. This CDR3 reads CASSRWTGGINTGELFF. The CDR3 bases are TGCGCCAGCAGCAGGTGGACAGGCGGAATAAACACCGGGGAGCTGTTTTTT.

This clone was counted only a few times. The V and J genes are TRBV7-2 and TRBJ2-7; D is perhaps TRBD1 (6 bases). CDR3 length equals 14 residues. The germline V and J ends were trimmed by 1 base and 6 bases, with 13 bases remaining between them. CDR1 and CDR2 (germline): SGHTA, FQGNSA. CDR3 protein: CASSLGGPLGEQYF. The DNA for the CDR3 is TGTGCCAGCAGCTTAGGGGGGCCGTTGGGCGAGCAGTACTTC. The full variable domain, completed using reference TRBV7-2 and TRBJ2-7, is GAGVSQSPSNKVTEKGKDVELRCDPISGHTALYWYRQSLGQGLEFLIYFQGNSAPDKSGLPSDRFSAERTGGSVSTLTIQRTQQEDSAVYLCASSLGGPLGEQYFGPGTRLTVT.

Comments on this clone: The same CDR3 arises from other DNA sequences in this sample as well. CDR3 DNA sequence: TGTGCCAGTAGCAGGGGATACGAGCAGTACTTC. Translation: CASSRGYEQYF. The gene calls are TRBV19 and TRBJ2-7, with D possibly matching TRBD1 (6 bases). Looked up from germline, CDR1 is LNHDA and CDR2 is SQIVND (reference sequence). Trimming took off 6 bases at V and 4 bases at J, with 7 bases between the two ends. This CDR3 has 11 amino acids.

The rearrangement uses TRBV19 and TRBJ1-1; no definite D call. The CDR3 has 15 residues. Germline CDR1 reads LNHDA; CDR2 reads SQIVND (reference sequence). V lost 5 bases and J lost 3, with 16 bases in between. CDR3 DNA sequence: TGTGCCAGTAGTTCACGGACGACCGGAGACACTGAAGCTTTCTTT. Its protein is CASSSRTTGDTEAFF.

J is TRBJ2-3 and V is TRBV10-2; D gene unclear. The CDR3 length is 15 residues. V dropped 5 bases and J dropped 2 bases, with 14 bases sitting between them. Germline lookup yields CDR1 WSHSY and CDR2 SAAADI. The CDR3 region is CASSPFLGHTDTQYF. CDR3 DNA sequence: TGCGCCAGCAGTCCCTTCCTAGGGCACACAGATACGCAGTATTTT.

The chain links TRBV7-6 to TRBJ2-3, with 10 positions matching TRBD1. The germline gives CDR1 SGHVS, CDR2 FNYEAQ. The J segment lost 3 bases and the V segment lost 2 bases, leaving 2 bases of the junction unmatched. The CDR3 runs to 15 residues. The DNA for the CDR3 is TGTGCCAGCAGCTTACGGGACAGGGGTACAGATACGCAGTATTTT. It specifies CASSLRDRGTDTQYF.

V gene TRBV9 combines with J gene TRBJ2-3; TRBD1 or TRBD2 may be the D gene (7 bases each). V was shortened by 3 bases and J by 2 bases, with 16 bases between the two germline ends. In germline, CDR1 is SGDLS, CDR2 YYNGEE. CDR3 size: 16 residues. The CDR3 DNA is TGTGCCAGCAGCGGTGGGAGGGGGCCCCCCACAGATACGCAGTATTTT. Translation: CASSGGRGPPTDTQYF.

This chain joins TRBV11-3 and TRBJ1-1, with D unclear. Trimming left V 0 bases short and J 4 bases short, with 6 bases between. This CDR3 region has 13 residues. From germline, CDR1 is SGHNT and CDR2 YENEEA. Written as DNA, the CDR3 is TGTGCCAGCAGCTTAGATTACGGCACTGAAGCTTTCTTT. Translated, it gives CASSLDYGTEAFF.

The V call is TRBV5-1, the J call TRBJ1-1, with TRBD1 as a possible D gene (5 bases). The CDR3 sequence is 15 residues long. The V gene's germline CDR1 is SGHRS and CDR2 YFSETQ. V was trimmed by 7 bases and J by 1 base, leaving 17 bases between them. The CDR3 reads CASGILPGQNTEAFF. CDR3 nucleotide sequence: TGCGCCAGCGGGATTCTCCCAGGGCAGAACACTGAAGCTTTCTTT.

This clone occurred once. V and J are TRBV28 and TRBJ2-1; perhaps TRBD2 as D (5 bases). CDR3 length: 15 residues. V dropped 3 bases and J dropped 9 bases, with 18 bases sitting between them. The V gene's germline CDR1 is MDHEN and CDR2 SYDVKM. The CDR3 bases are TGTGCCAGCAGTTTCAGACTAAGGGCCCAATCTGAGCAGTTCTTC. This gives the protein CASSFRLRAQSEQFF.

The chain employs TRBV2 and TRBJ1-1, with TRBD1 identical over 8 bases. V shed 5 bases and J 2 bases; nucleotides not matched to a gene: 4. This CDR3 has 14 residues. In germline, CDR1 is SNHLY, CDR2 FYNNEI. CDR3 protein: CASSRDRGNTEAFF. The CDR3, as DNA: TGTGCCAGCAGTCGAGACAGGGGTAACACTGAAGCTTTCTTT.

This sequence joins TRBV29-1 and TRBJ2-5; 14 bases fit TRBD2. V lost 6 bases and J lost 5; bases outside the gene matches: 14. CDR3 length: 17 amino acids. Per the germline V gene, CDR1 is SQVTM and CDR2 is ANQGSEA. This CDR3 reads CSVDLPGLAGGAETQYF. The CDR3 DNA follows: TGCAGCGTGGACCTTCCAGGACTAGCGGGAGGAGCCGAGACCCAGTACTTC.

CDR3 loop: CASRPTGTGERGYTF. CDR3 nucleotides: TGTGCCAGTAGGCCGACCGGGACAGGGGAAAGAGGCTACACCTTC. This rearrangement joins TRBV19 to TRBJ1-2; TRBD1 agrees at 10 bases. From germline, CDR1 is LNHDA and CDR2 SQIVND (reference sequence). V was pared by 6 bases and J by 8 bases, with 12 bases of the junction left unmatched. CDR3 length: 15 residues.

The CDR3 sequence is CASSRGRGPHEAFF. The CDR3 nucleotides are TGTGCCAGCAGCAGAGGCAGGGGCCCCCATGAAGCTTTCTTT. The chain has TRBV13 and TRBJ1-1; the D gene is possibly TRBD1 (6 bases). Looked up from germline, CDR1 is PRHDT and CDR2 is FYEKMQ (reference sequence). This CDR3 has 14 amino acids. Trimming shortened V by 5 bases and J by 7 bases, and 17 bases separated the two germline ends.

This chain links TRBV7-9 with TRBJ2-3, with D uncertain. This CDR3 region has 18 residues. Trimming took off 1 base at V and 1 base at J, with 18 bases between the two ends. Germline-derived CDR1 and CDR2 are SEHNR and FQNEAQ (reference sequence). The CDR3 sequence is CASSLEILTGAGTDTQYF. The CDR3 nucleotides read TGTGCCAGCAGCTTAGAGATTCTAACGGGCGCGGGCACAGATACGCAGTATTTT.

The chain links TRBV19 to TRBJ2-7; 8 bases agree with TRBD1. Germline lookup yields CDR1 LNHDA and CDR2 SQIVND (reference sequence). The CDR3 sequence is 14 residues long. After removal of 4 bases from V and 6 bases from J, the junction contained 8 bases not matched to a gene. The CDR3 DNA sequence: TGTGCCAGTAGTAGACGACAGGGGATCCCCGAGCAGTACTTC. Its translation: CASSRRQGIPEQYF.

The J gene is TRBJ2-3, the V gene TRBV6-4; tentatively, D is TRBD2 (6 bases). This CDR3 is built from 13 residues. CDR1 is MRHNA and CDR2 is SNTAGT in the germline V gene. With 5 bases removed from V and 6 bases from J, the gap between germline ends came to 12 bases. DNA of the CDR3: TGTGCCAGCAGTCGCCAGGGAGGCGATACGCAGTATTTT. Its protein product is CASSRQGGDTQYF.

The chain employs TRBV6-1 and TRBJ1-2; D not resolved. Trimming stripped 1 base from V and 6 bases from J, with 15 bases between. The CDR3 is made up of 15 amino acids. Germline V gene lookup returns CDR1 MNHNS and CDR2 SASEGT. CDR3 in amino acids: CASSEVRRVGDGYTF. The CDR3 coding sequence is TGTGCCAGCAGTGAAGTCAGGAGGGTAGGCGATGGCTACACCTTC.

The chain joins TRBV6-5 to TRBJ1-5; 7 nucleotides line up with TRBD1. The CDR3 is 15 amino acids. V lost 5 bases, J lost 2 bases, and 6 bases stayed unmatched. The germline gives CDR1 MNHEY, CDR2 SVGAGI. As DNA, the CDR3 is TGTGCCAGCAGTCCGGACAGGTCCGGCAATCAGCCCCAGCATTTT. Translation gives CASSPDRSGNQPQHF.

The chain combines TRBV9 with TRBJ1-4; 7 bases map to TRBD1. CDR1 is SGDLS and CDR2 is YYNGEE in the germline V gene. J lost 0 bases, V lost 4 bases, and 6 bases had no gene match. The length of the CDR3 is 16 residues. CDR3 residues: CASSTGEGATNEKLFF. CDR3 sequence (DNA): TGTGCCAGCAGCACAGGGGAGGGTGCAACTAATGAAAAACTGTTTTTT.

Here the CDR3 DNA reads TGTGCCAGCAGCAAGGACAGGGTTGGCTCCTACGAGCAGTACTTC. Protein sequence: CASSKDRVGSYEQYF. The rearrangement uses TRBV11-1 and TRBJ2-7; 8 nucleotides agree with TRBD1. Germline CDR1 SGHAT, CDR2 FQDESV (reference sequence). V lost 5 bases, J lost 0 bases, and 6 bases stayed unmatched. The CDR3 runs to 15 residues.

The chain combines TRBV7-3 with TRBJ2-1, with D unclear. The CDR3 totals 16 residues. Trimming took off 2 bases at V and 0 bases at J, with 11 bases between the two ends. Per germline, CDR1 SGHTA and CDR2 FQGTGA. CDR3 sequence reads: CASSLDGRSSYNEQFF. The DNA for the CDR3 is TGTGCCAGCAGCTTAGATGGCAGGAGCTCCTACAATGAGCAGTTCTTC.

The chain joins TRBV19 to TRBJ1-1; 11 nucleotides align to TRBD1. Germline V gene lookup returns CDR1 LNHDA and CDR2 SQIVND (reference sequence). Losses at the gene ends were 11 bases for V and 0 bases for J; bases not matched to a gene: 2. The CDR3 is made up of 13 amino acids. CDR3 bases: TGTGCCGCGGACAGGGGGCTGAACACTGAAGCTTTCTTT. Protein product: CAADRGLNTEAFF.

V and J are TRBV12-3 or TRBV12-4 and TRBJ1-1; no definite D call. Trimming left V 5 bases short and J 8 bases short, with 9 bases between. The CDR3 runs 11 residues. CDR3: CASSNIAEAFF. CDR3 nucleotide sequence: TGTGCCAGCAGTAACATTGCCGAAGCTTTCTTT.

The chain combines TRBV6-2 or TRBV6-3 with TRBJ1-5, with TRBD1 identical over 7 bases. Germline trimming cut 4 bases from V and 2 bases from J; bases unmatched to any gene: 5. The CDR3 is made up of 15 amino acids. Germline V CDR1 and CDR2: MNHEY, SVGEGT. The DNA for the CDR3 is TGTGCCAGCAGTTCGACAGGGAGTGGCAATCAGCCCCAGCATTTT. This translates into CASSSTGSGNQPQHF.

The chain uses TRBV7-2 and TRBJ2-2; D remains ambiguous. Germline CDR1 and CDR2: SGHTA and FQGNSA. CDR3 length: 15 amino acids. V shed 4 bases and J shed 4 bases, with 13 bases lying between them. CDR3 sequence (DNA): TGTGCCAGCAGCTCCGGGCGGTGGGCCACCGGGGAGCTGTTTTTT. This codes for CASSSGRWATGELFF.